The 14 T cell receptor beta chains below were found in one sample sequenced in a study of cytomegalovirus exposure and HLA in healthy donors. PCR involved 60 Vbeta and 13 Jbeta primers. The method was immunoSEQ multiplex PCR; TCRdb's version includes in-frame clones alone and lacks a portion of them. Of fewer than 80,000 clones in the sample, 70% to 75% were seen once. What was sequenced was PBMCs. The source is a woman aged 25-40 years in good health and CMV-seronegative.

In this sample, this clone turned up a few times. The J gene is TRBJ2-1, the V gene TRBV5-6; 9 bases fit TRBD2. The CDR3 contains 16 residues. Germline lookup yields CDR1 SGHDT and CDR2 YYEEEE. The junction had 6 bases not matched to a gene; V was cut back by 1 base and J by 4 bases. The CDR3 sequence: CASSLRPSGRYNEQFF. CDR3 bases: TGTGCCAGCAGCTTGAGGCCGAGCGGGAGGTACAATGAGCAGTTCTTC. The full variable domain, completed using reference TRBV5-6 and TRBJ2-1, is DAGVTQSPTHLIKTRGQQVTLRCSPKSGHDTVSWYQQALGQGPQFIFQYYEEEERQRGNFPDRFSGHQFPNYSSELNVNALLLGDSALYLCASSLRPSGRYNEQFFGPGTRLTVL.

V usage is TRBV5-1 and J usage is TRBJ2-6; TRBD1 matches at 9 bases. V trimming: 5 bases; J trimming: 3 bases; junction bases outside the gene matches: 15. The CDR3 spans 19 residues. Germline CDR1 SGHRS, CDR2 YFSETQ. CDR3 in DNA: TGCGCCAGCAGTTATTCCCCCGCACAGGGGGCGAGTGGGGCCAACGTCCTGACTTTC. Translated, it gives CASSYSPAQGASGANVLTF. Full variable domain (rest looked up from reference TRBV5-1 and TRBJ2-6): KAGVTQTPRYLIKTRGQQVTLSCSPISGHRSVSWYQQTPGQGLQFLFEYFSETQRNKGNFPGRFSGRQFSNSRSEMNVSTLELGDSALYLCASSYSPAQGASGANVLTFGAGSRLTVL.

This clone was recorded a few times. V usage is TRBV11-2 and J usage is TRBJ2-3; TRBD2 matches at 9 bases. The CDR3 contains 16 residues. CDR1 and CDR2 from the germline V gene are SGHAT and FQNNGV. Trimming took 2 bases from V and 1 from J; bases not matched to a gene: 4. In nucleotides, the CDR3 is TGTGCCAGCAGCTTACGCCCTAGCGGGGGCACAGATACGCAGTATTTT. It yields the protein CASSLRPSGGTDTQYF.

The chain couples TRBV27 to TRBJ1-1; the match to TRBD1 covers 8 bases. The CDR3 has 15 amino acids. V shed 0 bases and J 4 bases; nucleotides not matched to a gene: 4. Germline CDR1 reads MNHEY; CDR2 reads SMNVEV (reference sequence). CDR3: CASSLSQGAVTEAFF. CDR3 nucleotides: TGTGCCAGCAGTTTATCGCAGGGGGCAGTCACTGAAGCTTTCTTT.

The V gene is TRBV19, the J gene TRBJ2-1, with D possibly TRBD2 on 5 matching bases. V dropped 7 bases and J dropped 8 bases, with 24 bases sitting between them. This CDR3 is built from 16 residues. Germline lookup yields CDR1 LNHDA and CDR2 SQIVND (reference sequence). Here the CDR3 DNA reads TGTGCCAGTATTTGCCCCGGGTCCTTTTTCGGGGATGAGCAGTTCTTC. The encoded protein is CASICPGSFFGDEQFF.

The J gene is TRBJ2-1, the V gene TRBV9; D call uncertain. Germline V gives CDR1 SGDLS, CDR2 YYNGEE. The CDR3 is 14 amino acids. V lost 2 bases to trimming and J lost 3 bases, with 9 bases between them. The CDR3 nucleotides read TGTGCCAGCAGCGTGACGCAGGTCTACAATGAGCAGTTCTTC. It yields the protein CASSVTQVYNEQFF. Drawing the rest from reference TRBV9 and TRBJ2-1, the complete variable domain is DSGVTQTPKHLITATGQRVTLRCSPRSGDLSVYWYQQSLDQGLQFLIQYYNGEERAKGNILERFSAQQFPDLHSELNLSSLELGDSALYFCASSVTQVYNEQFFGPGTRLTVL.

The CDR3 region is CASSPFSGSGLNEQFF. The CDR3 nucleotides are TGTGCCAGCTCACCGTTTAGTGGGAGCGGATTAAATGAGCAGTTCTTC. The rearrangement joins TRBV18 to TRBJ2-1, with D perhaps matching TRBD2 (5 bases). This CDR3 contains 16 residues. V dropped 3 bases and J dropped 7 bases, with 19 bases sitting between them. Per the germline V gene, CDR1 is KGHSH and CDR2 is LQKENI.

Concerning this clone itself: This same CDR3 is encoded by further DNA sequences in the sample. The rearrangement uses TRBV15 and TRBJ1-2; 7 bases line up with TRBD1. V lost 0 bases to trimming and J lost 8 bases; unmatched junction nucleotides: 6. The CDR3 is 14 residues long. Germline V gene data show CDR1 as LNHNV and CDR2 as YYDKDF (reference sequence). DNA for the CDR3: TGTGCCACCAGCAGAGACAGGGGGTTCTACGGCTACACCTTC. Amino acid sequence: CATSRDRGFYGYTF.

V usage is TRBV6-5 and J usage is TRBJ1-2, with TRBD1 matching over 7 bases. The CDR3 has 14 amino acids. Germline V gene sequence: CDR1 MNHEY, CDR2 SVGAGI. Unmatched junction bases numbered 5, after V lost 2 bases and J lost 5 bases. CDR3 DNA: TGTGCCAGCAGTTACAGGGGGCTAGAATATGGCTACACCTTC. This codes for CASSYRGLEYGYTF.

This clone has just a few counts. This chain connects TRBV4-3 to TRBJ2-3; 7 bases map to TRBD2. V shed 4 bases, J shed 2 bases, and the junction held 9 bases outside the gene matches. The germline CDR1 and CDR2 sequences are LGHNA and YSLEER. The length of the CDR3 is 16 residues. For the CDR3, the DNA is TGCGCCAGCAGCCTAGCGGAGGGAGGGACCACAGATACGCAGTATTTT. Protein product: CASSLAEGGTTDTQYF.

This clone has a handful of counts. The chain recombines TRBV7-2 with TRBJ1-2; D call uncertain. Trimming removed 1 base from V and 1 base from J, with 4 bases in between. Germline-derived CDR1 and CDR2 are SGHTA and FQGNSA. The CDR3 runs to 13 residues. The CDR3 loop is CASSLDNNYGYTF. The CDR3 nucleotides are TGTGCCAGCAGCTTAGACAATAACTATGGCTACACCTTC.

The chain employs TRBV5-1 and TRBJ2-5; 12 bases agree with TRBD2. From germline, CDR1 is SGHRS and CDR2 YFSETQ. The CDR3 extends over 14 amino acids. The J segment lost 5 bases and the V segment lost 6 bases, leaving 5 bases of the junction unmatched. The CDR3 is CASTLAGGRETQYF. The DNA of the CDR3 is TGCGCCAGCACCCTAGCGGGAGGGAGGGAGACCCAGTACTTC.

The CDR3 region is CASSPQSGINSEQFF. CDR3 coding DNA: TGTGCCAGCAGTCCCCAAAGCGGGATTAACAGTGAGCAGTTCTTC. The rearrangement joins TRBV25-1 to TRBJ2-1, with 7 bases fitting TRBD2. CDR3 size: 15 residues. Germline CDR1 reads MGHDK; CDR2 reads SYGVNS. Trimming cost V 5 bases and J 9 bases; bases outside gene matches: 13.

The chain employs TRBV27 and TRBJ1-6; 7 bases are a match to TRBD1. The V and J ends lost 3 bases and 7 bases, in that order; junction bases with no gene match: 3. The CDR3 totals 14 residues. Germline V gene lookup returns CDR1 MNHEY and CDR2 SMNVEV (reference sequence). CDR3 DNA sequence: TGTGCCAGCAGTTTCACAGGGGTAAATTCACCCCTCCACTTT. Translated, it gives CASSFTGVNSPLHF.